The 24 T cell receptor beta chains reported below all come from one sample, sequenced in a study of T cells in localized non-small cell lung cancer. This table comes from immunoSEQ multiplex PCR, and its TCRdb copy is limited to in-frame clones, with some not included. The sample lists under 3,500 clones; roughly a fifth were seen once. The sample consisted of lung tumor tissue, taken before any cancer treatment. Source of these receptors: a woman aged 40-70 years with stage I lung adenocarcinoma.

The chain recombines TRBV9 with TRBJ2-2; 9 positions agree with TRBD1. The CDR3 runs to 15 residues. CDR1 is SGDLS, CDR2 YYNGEE, per germline. V shed 4 bases, J shed 6 bases, and the junction held 7 bases outside the gene matches. The CDR3 is CASSPWDREAGELFF. The DNA of the CDR3 is TGTGCCAGCAGCCCGTGGGACAGGGAGGCCGGGGAGCTGTTTTTT.

This clone is medium-sized in the sample. The chain carries TRBV10-3 and TRBJ1-2; 8 nucleotides align to TRBD1. CDR3 length: 14 residues. The ends lost 1 base at V and 7 bases at J; junction bases unmatched: 5. Germline V gene sequence: CDR1 ENHRY, CDR2 SYGVKD. CDR3: CAISEYQGAVGYTF. Written as DNA, the CDR3 is TGTGCCATCAGTGAGTACCAGGGGGCGGTTGGCTACACCTTC.

V and J are TRBV6-8 and TRBJ2-1; TRBD2 matches at 12 bases. This CDR3 spans 13 amino acids. The germline V gene has CDR1 MNHGY and CDR2 SAAAGT. V was pared by 5 bases and J by 8 bases, with 1 base of the junction left unmatched. CDR3 DNA: TGTGCCAGCAGTCTAGCGGGGGGGTATGAGCAGTTCTTC. As protein: CASSLAGGYEQFF.

This clone was detected only a few times. V is TRBV4-1 and J is TRBJ2-5, with unresolved D. The length of the CDR3 is 14 residues. The ends were cut back, 2 bases at V and 5 bases at J, with 12 bases in the middle. Germline CDR1 and CDR2: MGHRA and YSYEKL. The CDR3 DNA sequence: TGCGCCAGCAGCCAAAAACGGACGAGGGAGACCCAGTACTTC. This sequence encodes CASSQKRTRETQYF.

This clone showed up just a few times. The rearrangement uses TRBV6-7 and TRBJ1-3, with TRBD1 as a possible D gene (6 bases). TRBV6-7 is designated an ORF whose function remains uncertain. V was cut by 4 bases and J by 5 bases, with 18 bases left in between. The CDR3 loop spans 16 amino acids. The chain's CDR3 is CASSSRRDNTRNTIYF. The CDR3 nucleotides read TGTGCCAGCAGTTCACGGCGGGACAACACAAGAAACACCATATATTTT.

The gene calls are TRBV29-1 and TRBJ1-6, with D uncertain. Trimming cost V 4 bases and J 0 bases, with 4 bases left between them. Germline V gene sequence: CDR1 SQVTM, CDR2 ANQGSEA. The CDR3 has 13 amino acids. The CDR3 is CSVASSYNSPLHF. CDR3 nucleotides: TGCAGCGTTGCGAGCTCCTATAATTCACCCCTCCACTTT. Variable domain in full (rest from reference TRBV29-1 and TRBJ1-6): SAVISQKPSRDICQRGTSLTIQCQVDSQVTMMFWYRQQPGQSLTLIATANQGSEATYESGFVIDKFPISRPNLTFSTLTVSNMSPEDSSIYLCSVASSYNSPLHFGNGTRLTVT.

In its sample, this clone was seen a few times. The chain carries TRBV12-5 and TRBJ2-1; 10 nucleotides agree with TRBD2. CDR1 and CDR2 from the germline V gene are LGHNT and FRNRAP. The trim removed 2 bases at V and 6 bases at J, leaving 7 bases unmatched. This CDR3 is 16 amino acids long. CDR3 DNA: TGTGCTAGTGGTTTGAGCGGGGGGGCCTGGCTCAATGAGCAGTTCTTC. It translates to CASGLSGGAWLNEQFF.

V is TRBV25-1 and J is TRBJ1-3, with a possible D match to TRBD1 (5 bases). This CDR3 spans 14 amino acids. Per the germline V gene, CDR1 is MGHDK and CDR2 is SYGVNS. V gave up 2 bases and J gave up 4 bases, with 9 bases separating them. CDR3 protein: CASSESRTGNTIYF. CDR3 nucleotide sequence: TGTGCCAGCAGTGAAAGCAGGACAGGAAACACCATATATTTT.

This clone is hyperexpanded in the sample. V and J are TRBV11-3 and TRBJ2-2; D perhaps matches TRBD1 (6 bases). Germline loops: CDR1 SGHNT, CDR2 YENEEA. Between the trimmed V and J ends, which lost 3 bases and 7 bases, there was a span of 21 bases. This CDR3 spans 17 amino acids. The CDR3 reads CASSLRTGPGSFGELFF. The CDR3 region has the DNA TGTGCCAGCAGCTTGCGAACAGGGCCAGGAAGCTTCGGGGAGCTGTTTTTT.

The chain recombines TRBV9 with TRBJ1-5; 9 bases fit TRBD1. Germline loops: CDR1 SGDLS, CDR2 YYNGEE. V was pared by 3 bases and J by 7 bases, with 2 bases of the junction left unmatched. CDR3 length: 13 amino acids. CDR3 sequence: CASSGQGGQPQHF. CDR3 nucleotides: TGTGCCAGCAGCGGACAGGGGGGCCAGCCCCAGCATTTT.

The rearrangement uses TRBV19 and TRBJ2-3; TRBD1 is a possible D gene (5 bases). This CDR3 spans 16 amino acids. Trimming removed 2 bases at V and 0 bases at J, with 12 bases between. CDR1 and CDR2 (germline): LNHDA, SQIVND (reference sequence). The CDR3 region is CASSIKVQGSTDTQYF. The CDR3 nucleotides read TGTGCCAGTAGTATAAAAGTCCAGGGTAGCACAGATACGCAGTATTTT. Complete variable domain (other parts from reference TRBV19 and TRBJ2-3): DGGITQSPKYLFRKEGQNVTLSCEQNLNHDAMYWYRQDPGQGLRLIYYSQIVNDFQKGDIAEGYSVSREKKESFPLTVTSAQKNPTAFYLCASSIKVQGSTDTQYFGPGTRLTVL.

This clone was seen ten or more times. The rearrangement joins TRBV11-3 to TRBJ2-5, with D possibly TRBD2 on 6 matching bases. This CDR3 has 15 residues. Germline CDR1 is SGHNT and CDR2 is YENEEA. V lost 5 bases and J 5 bases, leaving 18 bases between the germline ends. CDR3 in DNA: TGTGCCAGCAGCCCCTCTACCGGGACTGGGGAGACCCAGTACTTC. Its protein product is CASSPSTGTGETQYF.

The chain combines TRBV11-3 with TRBJ2-1; 9 positions agree with TRBD1. The CDR3 length is 14 residues. Trimming cost V 5 bases and J 7 bases; bases outside gene matches: 6. Germline V CDR1 and CDR2: SGHNT, YENEEA. CDR3 sequence reads: CASSTPGTGNEQFF. CDR3 coding DNA: TGTGCCAGCAGCACTCCCGGGACAGGGAATGAGCAGTTCTTC.

V is TRBV19 and J is TRBJ1-5, with D hard to call. Trimming removed 3 bases from V and 6 bases from J, with 12 bases in between. The CDR3 is 14 residues long. The germline CDR1 and CDR2 sequences are LNHDA and SQIVND (reference sequence). CDR3 protein: CASSILDGIQPQHF. CDR3 coding DNA: TGTGCCAGTAGTATTTTGGATGGTATTCAGCCCCAGCATTTT.

The CDR3 spells CASGLSGSREQYF. The CDR3, as DNA: TGTGCTAGTGGTTTGTCAGGGTCGCGCGAGCAGTACTTC. The chain joins TRBV12-5 to TRBJ2-7, with D perhaps TRBD1 (5 bases). The CDR3 has 13 residues. Trimming removed 2 bases at V and 6 bases at J, with 11 bases between. Germline CDR1 LGHNT, CDR2 FRNRAP.

The chain links TRBV11-3 to TRBJ1-5, with D uncertain. V was trimmed by 1 base and J by 1 base, leaving 11 bases between them. Germline V CDR1 and CDR2: SGHNT, YENEEA. The CDR3 contains 16 residues. Here the CDR3 reads CASSLGAARSNQPQHF. The CDR3, as DNA: TGTGCCAGCAGCTTAGGGGCCGCAAGGAGCAATCAGCCCCAGCATTTT.

This clone is deemed medium-sized (0.01 to 0.1%). The rearrangement uses TRBV9 and TRBJ1-6; the D is unclear. This CDR3 comprises 14 residues. Germline CDR1 reads SGDLS; CDR2 reads YYNGEE. Deletions cut 0 bases from V and 11 bases from J, with 12 bases between. CDR3 sequence: CASSVVADRPPLHF. The CDR3 DNA follows: TGTGCCAGCAGCGTAGTTGCGGACCGGCCACCCCTCCACTTT. Full variable domain (outside the CDR3, taken from reference TRBV9 and TRBJ1-6): DSGVTQTPKHLITATGQRVTLRCSPRSGDLSVYWYQQSLDQGLQFLIQYYNGEERAKGNILERFSAQQFPDLHSELNLSSLELGDSALYFCASSVVADRPPLHFGNGTRLTVT.

V is TRBV19 and J is TRBJ2-7; D is undetermined. CDR1 LNHDA and CDR2 SQIVND come from the germline V gene (reference sequence). Trimming removed 6 bases at V and 0 bases at J, with 21 bases between. CDR3 length: 17 amino acids. DNA of the CDR3: TGTGCCAGTAGCTTGAGGCACGGGCCCACCCCCTCCTACGAGCAGTACTTC. Translation: CASSLRHGPTPSYEQYF. The variable domain in full, completed from reference TRBV19 and TRBJ2-7, reads DGGITQSPKYLFRKEGQNVTLSCEQNLNHDAMYWYRQDPGQGLRLIYYSQIVNDFQKGDIAEGYSVSREKKESFPLTVTSAQKNPTAFYLCASSLRHGPTPSYEQYFGPGTRLTVT.

This clone ranks as medium-sized (0.01 to 0.1%). The chain recombines TRBV11-3 with TRBJ2-2, with 7 bases fitting TRBD2. The CDR3 consists of 15 residues. Losses at the gene ends were 2 bases for V and 9 bases for J; bases not matched to a gene: 9. Germline V CDR1 and CDR2: SGHNT, YENEEA. The CDR3: CASSLLAGVGRELFF. CDR3 bases: TGTGCCAGCAGCTTATTGGCGGGGGTTGGCCGGGAGCTGTTTTTT. Using reference TRBV11-3 and TRBJ2-2 for the parts outside the CDR3, the full variable domain is EAGVVQSPRYKIIEKKQPVAFWCNPISGHNTLYWYLQNLGQGPELLIRYENEEAVDDSQLPKDRFSAERLKGVDSTLKIQPAELGDSAVYLCASSLLAGVGRELFFGEGSRLTVL.

Judged by abundance, this clone is medium-sized. The chain employs TRBV9 and TRBJ2-7; 8 nucleotides align to TRBD2. The J segment lost 3 bases and the V segment lost 0 bases, leaving 5 bases of the junction unmatched. Germline values: CDR1 SGDLS, CDR2 YYNGEE. CDR3 size: 15 residues. CDR3 residues: CASSVEAGGNYEQYF. In nucleotides, the CDR3 is TGTGCCAGCAGCGTAGAGGCGGGGGGTAACTACGAGCAGTACTTC.

This clone came up a few times. The chain is built from TRBV6-8 and TRBJ1-6; a weak D match, TRBD1 (5 bases). The CDR3 extends over 17 amino acids. CDR1 is MNHGY, CDR2 SAAAGT, per germline. The V end was cut by 2 bases, the J end by 3 bases, with 14 bases between. The DNA of the CDR3 is TGTGCCAGCAGTTACAGACAGCCTCACATCTATAATTCACCCCTCCACTTT. It encodes CASSYRQPHIYNSPLHF.

The chain joins TRBV30 to TRBJ1-3; D uncertain. The CDR3 covers 17 residues. From germline, CDR1 is GTSNPN and CDR2 SVGIG (reference sequence). V gave up 2 bases and J gave up 5 bases, with 22 bases separating them. In DNA form, the CDR3 reads TGTGCCTGGAGTCCTAACCGGGCCACAGAATATAGAAACACCATATATTTT. Residues: CAWSPNRATEYRNTIYF.

V usage is TRBV9 and J usage is TRBJ2-1; D is unresolved. CDR1 is SGDLS, CDR2 YYNGEE, per germline. There are 13 residues in the CDR3. V was trimmed by 6 bases and J by 1 base, leaving 8 bases between them. CDR3 amino acids: CASNSGSYNEQFF. For the CDR3, the DNA is TGTGCCAGCAACTCCGGGTCCTACAATGAGCAGTTCTTC. Filled out from reference TRBV9 and TRBJ2-1, the complete variable domain reads DSGVTQTPKHLITATGQRVTLRCSPRSGDLSVYWYQQSLDQGLQFLIQYYNGEERAKGNILERFSAQQFPDLHSELNLSSLELGDSALYFCASNSGSYNEQFFGPGTRLTVL.

By share, this clone counts as medium-sized. The rearrangement joins TRBV11-3 to TRBJ1-5; the match to TRBD1 covers 8 bases. CDR3 length: 15 amino acids. Germline V gives CDR1 SGHNT, CDR2 YENEEA. V dropped 3 bases and J dropped 2; count of bases not matched to a gene: 3. The CDR3 bases are TGTGCCAGCAGCTTTGACAGGGGTGGCAATCAGCCCCAGCATTTT. Translation gives CASSFDRGGNQPQHF.